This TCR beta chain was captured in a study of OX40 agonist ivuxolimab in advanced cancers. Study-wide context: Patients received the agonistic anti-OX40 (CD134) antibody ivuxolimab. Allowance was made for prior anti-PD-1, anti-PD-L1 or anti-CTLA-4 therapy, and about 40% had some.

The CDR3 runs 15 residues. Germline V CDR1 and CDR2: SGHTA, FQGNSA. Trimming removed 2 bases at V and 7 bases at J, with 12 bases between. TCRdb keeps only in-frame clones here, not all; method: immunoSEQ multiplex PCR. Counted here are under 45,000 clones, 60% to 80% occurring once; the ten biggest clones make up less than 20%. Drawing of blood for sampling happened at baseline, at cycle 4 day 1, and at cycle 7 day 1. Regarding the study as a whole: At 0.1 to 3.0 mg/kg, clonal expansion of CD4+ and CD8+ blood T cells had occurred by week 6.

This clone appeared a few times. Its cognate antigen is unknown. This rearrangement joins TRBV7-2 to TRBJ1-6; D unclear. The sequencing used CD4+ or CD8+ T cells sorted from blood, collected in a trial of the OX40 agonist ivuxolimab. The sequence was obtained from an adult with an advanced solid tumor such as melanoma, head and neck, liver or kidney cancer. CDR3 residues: CASSLLGLYNSPLHF. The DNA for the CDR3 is TGTGCCAGCAGCTTATTAGGGCTTTACAATTCACCCCTCCACTTT.